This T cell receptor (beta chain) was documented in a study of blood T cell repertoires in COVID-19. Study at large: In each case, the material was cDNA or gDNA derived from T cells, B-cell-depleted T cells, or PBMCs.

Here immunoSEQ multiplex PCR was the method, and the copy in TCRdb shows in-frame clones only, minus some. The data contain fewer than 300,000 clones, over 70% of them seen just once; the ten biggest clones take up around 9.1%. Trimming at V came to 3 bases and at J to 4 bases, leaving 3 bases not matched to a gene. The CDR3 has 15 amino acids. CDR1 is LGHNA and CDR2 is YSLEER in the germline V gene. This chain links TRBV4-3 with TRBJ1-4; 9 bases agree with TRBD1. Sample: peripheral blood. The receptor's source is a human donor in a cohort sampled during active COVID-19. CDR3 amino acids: CASSQGQGVNEKLFF. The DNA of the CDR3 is TGCGCCAGCAGCCAGGGACAGGGTGTTAATGAAAAACTGTTTTTT.